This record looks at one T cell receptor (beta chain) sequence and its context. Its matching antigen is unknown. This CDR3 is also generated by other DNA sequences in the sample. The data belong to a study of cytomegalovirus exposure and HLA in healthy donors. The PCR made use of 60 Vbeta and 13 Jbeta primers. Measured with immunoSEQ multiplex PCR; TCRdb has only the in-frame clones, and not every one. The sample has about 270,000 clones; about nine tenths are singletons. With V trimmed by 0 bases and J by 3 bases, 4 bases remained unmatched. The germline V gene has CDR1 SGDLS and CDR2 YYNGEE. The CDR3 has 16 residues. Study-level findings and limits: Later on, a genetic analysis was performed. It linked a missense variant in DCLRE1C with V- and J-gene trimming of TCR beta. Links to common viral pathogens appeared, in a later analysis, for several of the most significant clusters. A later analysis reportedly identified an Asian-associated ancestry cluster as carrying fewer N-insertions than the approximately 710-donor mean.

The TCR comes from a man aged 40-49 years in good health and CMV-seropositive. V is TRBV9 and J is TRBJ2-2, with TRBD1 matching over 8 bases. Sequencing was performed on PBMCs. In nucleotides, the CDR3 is TGTGCCAGCAGCGTAGTGGCAGGGGGCGACACCGGGGAGCTGTTTTTT. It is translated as CASSVVAGGDTGELFF.